The 9 T cell receptor beta chains below come from one sample, sequenced in a study of CD4+ T cells in melanoma. This table comes from immunoSEQ multiplex PCR, and its TCRdb copy is limited to in-frame clones, with some not included. This table holds around 13,000 clones, 70% found once. The sample consisted of cells from a culture (not recorded whether cultured in vitro). These receptors originate from a human donor with melanoma.

This clone was observed a handful of times. V and J are TRBV5-1 and TRBJ2-3; D remains unclear. The CDR3 contains 14 residues. The germline V gene has CDR1 SGHRS and CDR2 YFSETQ. Trimming left V 4 bases short and J 2 bases short, with 11 bases between. This CDR3 is CASSIDTSTDTQYF. CDR3 sequence (DNA): TGCGCCAGCAGCATCGACACGTCCACAGATACGCAGTATTTT. Using reference TRBV5-1 and TRBJ2-3 for the parts outside the CDR3, the full variable domain is KAGVTQTPRYLIKTRGQQVTLSCSPISGHRSVSWYQQTPGQGLQFLFEYFSETQRNKGNFPGRFSGRQFSNSRSEMNVSTLELGDSALYLCASSIDTSTDTQYFGPGTRLTVL.

V is TRBV11-2 and J is TRBJ2-7; TRBD1 matches 7 bases. The V gene end was trimmed by 4 bases and the J gene end by 2 bases; junction bases not matched to a gene: 8. Germline V CDR1 and CDR2: SGHAT, FQNNGV. This CDR3 is 15 amino acids long. The CDR3, as DNA: TGTGCCAGCAGCTCATACAGGGGATCCGCCTACGAGCAGTACTTC. Amino acids: CASSSYRGSAYEQYF.

This chain uses TRBV9 with TRBJ2-1; 8 nucleotides match TRBD2. The V gene's germline CDR1 is SGDLS and CDR2 YYNGEE. This CDR3 is 18 amino acids long. J was trimmed by 2 bases and V by 0 bases; bases with no gene match: 10. The CDR3 reads CASSVDLRSGAPYNEQFF. For the CDR3, the DNA is TGTGCCAGCAGCGTAGATCTCCGTAGCGGGGCCCCCTACAATGAGCAGTTCTTC.

In its sample, this clone was seen a few times. The V call is TRBV19, the J call TRBJ2-4; 7 bases match TRBD1. J was trimmed by 1 base and V by 10 bases; bases with no gene match: 10. Germline V gene sequence: CDR1 LNHDA, CDR2 SQIVND (reference sequence). The CDR3 loop spans 15 amino acids. The CDR3 DNA follows: TGTGCCACCCAAGGGACAGCCACGGCCAAAAACATTCAGTACTTC. The encoded protein is CATQGTATAKNIQYF.

This clone occurred a few times. CDR3 nucleotides: TGCGCCAGCAGACACGTTGGACAGGGAGCCAACTATGGCTACACCTTC. It translates to CASRHVGQGANYGYTF. This chain joins TRBV4-1 and TRBJ1-2, with TRBD1 identical over 8 bases. This CDR3 is built from 16 residues. The germline gives CDR1 MGHRA, CDR2 YSYEKL. The V gene end was trimmed by 6 bases and the J gene end by 2 bases; junction bases not matched to a gene: 11.

The chain links TRBV19 to TRBJ1-6; 8 bases fit TRBD1. Germline lookup yields CDR1 LNHDA and CDR2 SQIVND (reference sequence). This CDR3 spans 17 amino acids. V was pared by 5 bases and J by 8 bases, with 14 bases of the junction left unmatched. The CDR3 DNA is TGTGCCAGTAGTCGCACCTACCAGGGGGCAGTCGATTCACCCCTCCACTTT. As protein: CASSRTYQGAVDSPLHF.

This sequence joins TRBV6-6 and TRBJ2-1; 10 bases are shared with TRBD1. Germline-derived CDR1 and CDR2 are MNHNY and SVGAGI (reference sequence). With V trimmed by 5 bases and J by 10 bases, 14 bases remained unmatched. This CDR3 has 16 amino acids. CDR3 DNA sequence: TGTGCCAGCAGTCCCCCCTCCGGGACAGGGGAGGGAGAGCAGTTCTTC. It is translated as CASSPPSGTGEGEQFF.

The chain joins TRBV6-6 to TRBJ1-2; a weak D match, TRBD1 (5 bases). This CDR3 has 14 residues. The germline V gene encodes CDR1 MNHNY and CDR2 SVGAGI (reference sequence). The germline V and J ends were trimmed by 5 bases and 6 bases, with 16 bases remaining between them. DNA for the CDR3: TGTGCCAGCAGTACGTGGGGCGAGAGGGATGGCTACACCTTC. It yields the protein CASSTWGERDGYTF.

This clone was observed a single time. The V call is TRBV7-2, the J call TRBJ2-1, with 8 bases aligning to TRBD1. The V segment lost 5 bases and the J segment 6 bases; nucleotides outside the gene matches: 3. The CDR3 loop spans 13 amino acids. Germline CDR1 is SGHTA and CDR2 is FQGNSA. CDR3 in DNA: TGTGCCAGCAGCCCGGACAGGGTCAATGAGCAGTTCTTC. Protein product: CASSPDRVNEQFF.